This T cell receptor beta chain was sequenced during a study of cytomegalovirus exposure and HLA in healthy donors. Study as a whole: Of a few hundred genotyped donors, around 80% grouped in the Caucasian-associated ancestry cluster.

PCR employed 60 Vbeta and 13 Jbeta primers. In the study's own analysis: In a later analysis, some 80 million unique TCR beta chains included roughly 11 million shared by two or more donors. Clones were sequenced by immunoSEQ multiplex PCR, and TCRdb holds only the in-frame ones, with some missing. V, J and clone size derive from that table, while D and trimming were established from the DNA sequence. The sample holds some 150,000 clones; around 68% are singletons and the top ten take around 1.9%. This clone was seen a few times. Its specificity is not known. Study-level points and caveats: Reportedly, a later analysis found an Asian-associated ancestry cluster had fewer N-insertions than the approximately 600-donor mean. In a later analysis, 17,000 or so TCR beta sequences were associated with HLA alleles at 0.05 false discovery rate.

The CDR3 is 14 amino acids. Germline V gene data show CDR1 as MNHEY and CDR2 as SMNVEV (reference sequence). Germline trimming cut 5 bases from V and 3 bases from J; bases unmatched to any gene: 5. The specimen was PBMCs. This TCR was sampled from a man aged 25 to 40 in good health and CMV-seronegative. V gene TRBV27 combines with J gene TRBJ1-2; 8 bases align to TRBD1. The CDR3 region is CASSPGQGDYGYTF. DNA of the CDR3: TGTGCCAGCAGTCCAGGACAGGGTGACTATGGCTACACCTTC.